Below are 17 T cell receptor beta chains sequenced from a single sample in a study of blood T cells in healthy people across ages. A second roughly 6 to 12 cycle PCR used barcoded and J-beta primers. TCRdb re-called the 5' RACE reads through MiXCR, storing one row per CDR3 protein. The sample lists more than 1,000,000 distinct CDR3 sequences; approximately 25% were seen once. These same data were also listed under a study on T cells of mothers and their children.

The sequencing input was blood. The receptor set was obtained from a girl aged 2-10 years in good health.

Only a few counts were recorded for this clonotype. The chain carries TRBV28 and TRBJ2-4, with D hard to call. The CDR3 totals 12 residues. The germline V and J ends were trimmed by 3 bases and 6 bases, with 6 bases remaining between them. Germline CDR1 is MDHEN and CDR2 is SYDVKM. CDR3 region: CASSFGPNIQYF. Here the CDR3 DNA reads TGTGCCAGCAGTTTCGGCCCAAACATTCAGTACTTC.

This clonotype has more than one count but fewer than ten. J is TRBJ2-7 and V is TRBV19, with D possibly TRBD1 on 5 matching bases. Germline CDR1 is LNHDA and CDR2 is SQIVND (reference sequence). The CDR3 spans 15 residues. The CDR3 here is CASETKRLGRYEQYF. The CDR3 region has the DNA TGTGCATCCGAAACAAAGAGACTGGGGCGCTACGAGCAGTACTTC. The complete variable domain, with remaining parts taken from reference TRBV19 and TRBJ2-7, reads DGGITQSPKYLFRKEGQNVTLSCEQNLNHDAMYWYRQDPGQGLRLIYYSQIVNDFQKGDIAEGYSVSREKKESFPLTVTSAQKNPTAFYLCASETKRLGRYEQYFGPGTRLTVT.

The chain uses TRBV29-1 and TRBJ1-1; TRBD1 is a possible D gene (6 bases). This CDR3 has 11 residues. The germline V and J ends were trimmed by 7 bases and 8 bases, with 14 bases remaining between them. The V gene's germline CDR1 is SQVTM and CDR2 ANQGSEA. The CDR3 DNA is TGCAGCGACCACCGGACAGACGAAGCTTTCTTT. Residues: CSDHRTDEAFF.

This clonotype has just a few counts. The genes are TRBV6-2 or TRBV6-3 and TRBJ2-1; D remains unclear. The CDR3 runs to 12 residues. The V gene lost 6 bases and the J gene lost 10 bases, with 13 bases spanning the gap. Germline V gene lookup returns CDR1 MNHEY and CDR2 SVGEGT. The CDR3 nucleotides are TGTGCCAGCAGGTATAGCCGACTGGAGCAGTTCTTC. Amino acids: CASRYSRLEQFF.

This sequence joins TRBV4-2 and TRBJ2-6; D not certain. The germline CDR1 and CDR2 sequences are LGHNA and YNFKEQ. The V end lost 1 base, the J end lost 0 bases, and 16 bases lay between the germline ends. There are 19 residues in the CDR3. The DNA of the CDR3 is TGTGCCAGCAGCCAAGCGGAGAGGTATCCTTCCTCTGGGGCCAACGTCCTGACTTTC. Translation gives CASSQAERYPSSGANVLTF.

The chain links TRBV11-2 to TRBJ2-4, with D possibly TRBD2 on 5 matching bases. The CDR3 loop spans 13 amino acids. CDR1 and CDR2 (germline): SGHAT, FQNNGV. V was trimmed by 5 bases and J by 7 bases, leaving 12 bases between them. DNA of the CDR3: TGTGCCAGCAGCGAGGGAGTATGGAACATTCAGTACTTC. Translating it yields CASSEGVWNIQYF.

This clonotype appeared a few times. The chain recombines TRBV7-9 with TRBJ2-6; no clear D gene. V dropped 4 bases and J dropped 5 bases, with 15 bases sitting between them. CDR1 SEHNR and CDR2 FQNEAQ come from the germline V gene (reference sequence). The length of the CDR3 is 16 residues. Here the CDR3 DNA reads TGTGCCAGCAGCTCACCACAGAACGACAGGGCCAACGTCCTGACTTTC. Translation gives CASSSPQNDRANVLTF.

This clonotype appeared a few times. The genes are TRBV28 and TRBJ2-2; D is perhaps TRBD1 or TRBD2 (5 bases each). Germline assignment: CDR1 MDHEN and CDR2 SYDVKM. The length of the CDR3 is 19 residues. The ends were cut back, 3 bases at V and 6 bases at J, with 26 bases in the middle. The CDR3, as DNA: TGTGCCAGCAGTTTTTTATGGGACGCCAGAAGCCGAAGCGCCGGGGAGCTGTTTTTT. Its protein is CASSFLWDARSRSAGELFF.

This chain links TRBV6-5 with TRBJ2-7, with 7 bases aligning to TRBD2. Germline V CDR1 and CDR2: MNHEY, SVGAGI. There are 14 residues in the CDR3. V lost 6 bases, J lost 4 bases, and 9 bases stayed unmatched. This CDR3 reads CASRKSGVGYEQYF. The CDR3, as DNA: TGTGCCAGCAGGAAAAGCGGGGTAGGTTACGAGCAGTACTTC.

In this sample, this clonotype turned up a few times. The V call is TRBV14, the J call TRBJ1-1; weak D call: TRBD1 (5 bases). Germline V gene data show CDR1 as SGHDN and CDR2 as FVKESK. The CDR3 is 14 residues long. Trimming left V 1 base short and J 5 bases short, with 11 bases between. DNA for the CDR3: TGTGCCAGCAGCCAAGGGATAGGGACGACTGAAGCTTTCTTT. The encoded protein is CASSQGIGTTEAFF.

This clonotype turned up a few times. The rearrangement uses TRBV13 and TRBJ2-3, with D possibly matching TRBD2 (7 bases). The V gene lost 0 bases and the J gene lost 1 base, with 11 bases spanning the gap. CDR3 length equals 16 residues. Germline values: CDR1 PRHDT, CDR2 FYEKMQ (reference sequence). DNA for the CDR3: TGTGCCAGCAGCTTAGGAGGGGGGGCCCGCACAGATACGCAGTATTTT. Amino acids: CASSLGGGARTDTQYF.

This clonotype showed up many times. J is TRBJ2-7 and V is TRBV27; no firm D call. This CDR3 region has 13 residues. V was cut by 3 bases and J by 3 bases, with 9 bases left in between. Germline CDR1 MNHEY, CDR2 SMNVEV (reference sequence). This CDR3 reads CASSLTPNYEQYF. The CDR3 nucleotides read TGTGCCAGCAGTTTGACTCCAAACTACGAGCAGTACTTC.

The chain couples TRBV7-9 to TRBJ2-5, with 14 bases lining up with TRBD2. The tail of the sequence fits TRBJ2-1 better, so the J call may be wrong. In germline, CDR1 is SEHNR, CDR2 FQNEAQ (reference sequence). CDR3 length equals 15 residues. The CDR3 nucleotides are TGTGCCAGCAGCCGACTAGCGGGAGGGCCCAATGAGCAGTTCTTC. It encodes CASSRLAGGPNEQFF.

This clonotype appeared a few times. The V gene is TRBV7-8, the J gene TRBJ2-3; D unresolved. This CDR3 region has 15 residues. Trimming shortened V by 1 base and J by 4 bases, and 12 bases separated the two germline ends. Per the germline V gene, CDR1 is SGHVS and CDR2 is FQNEAQ. DNA for the CDR3: TGTGCCAGCAGCTTAGGGATACCGGGCCCAGATACGCAGTATTTT. It yields the protein CASSLGIPGPDTQYF.

This clonotype was observed a few times. The V gene is TRBV20-1, the J gene TRBJ1-5; D unclear. Germline values: CDR1 DFQATT, CDR2 SNEGSKA (reference sequence). Trimming removed 6 bases from V and 1 base from J, with 13 bases in between. This CDR3 is 14 amino acids long. The CDR3 reads CSALGRASNQPQHF. DNA for the CDR3: TGCAGTGCGCTGGGGAGGGCCAGCAATCAGCCCCAGCATTTT.

V gene TRBV12-3 or TRBV12-4 combines with J gene TRBJ1-5; the D gene is possibly TRBD1 (5 bases). This CDR3 is built from 17 residues. V gave up 4 bases and J gave up 1 base, with 17 bases separating them. The CDR3 DNA sequence: TGTGCCAGCAGTTCCGACGGGGTTTGGGGGAGCAATCAGCCCCAGCATTTT. Translating it yields CASSSDGVWGSNQPQHF.

This clonotype was counted between two and nine times. The chain links TRBV27 to TRBJ2-7; D perhaps matches TRBD2 (6 bases). Trimming stripped 4 bases from V and 6 bases from J, with 13 bases between. Germline assignment: CDR1 MNHEY and CDR2 SMNVEV (reference sequence). The CDR3 contains 13 residues. The CDR3 sequence: CASSYGGSPEQYF. CDR3 DNA: TGTGCCAGCAGTTACGGGGGTTCCCCCGAGCAGTACTTC.